The clone carrying this TCR beta chain appeared many times. The data were obtained in a study of breast tumors, draining lymph nodes, adjacent tissues. Germline-derived CDR1 and CDR2 are DFQATT and SNEGSKA (reference sequence). The CDR3 has 12 amino acids. With 4 bases removed from V and 3 bases from J, the gap between germline ends came to 10 bases. TCRdb fed the multiplex PCR reads into MiXCR, producing one record per CDR3 protein. This sample has roughly 220,000 distinct CDR3 sequences, with 30% to 35% found just once. Samples came from axillary lymph nodes draining the breast cancer. The sequencing input was axillary lymph node tissue. The chain has TRBV20-1 and TRBJ2-7; D remains ambiguous. The TCR was taken from a female donor with breast cancer. Some clones in this sample may be carry-over from other donors' samples. CDR3 nucleotide sequence: TGCAGTGCTAAACAGAGACTCTACGAGCAGTACTTC. Translating gives CSAKQRLYEQYF.